These 7 T cell receptor beta chains were sequenced from one sample in a study of blood T cell repertoires in COVID-19. The table came from immunoSEQ multiplex PCR; TCRdb's copy has only in-frame clones and leaves some out. Here the sample spans 75,000 to 80,000 clones, roughly nine tenths being singletons. The sample comprised peripheral blood. The receptors were gathered from a human donor in a cohort sampled during active COVID-19.

The V call is TRBV27, the J call TRBJ1-1, with TRBD1 as a possible D gene (5 bases). The CDR3 is 16 residues long. Trimming left V 10 bases short and J 1 base short, with 22 bases between. The V gene's germline CDR1 is MNHEY and CDR2 SMNVEV (reference sequence). CDR3 in DNA: TGTGCCACCAGCGGAGCGGGGGGACCCTGGAACACTGAAGCTTTCTTT. This gives the protein CATSGAGGPWNTEAFF.

The rearrangement links TRBV6-5 to TRBJ2-5; 7 bases are a match to TRBD1. The trim removed 5 bases at V and 5 bases at J, leaving 8 bases unmatched. From germline, CDR1 is MNHEY and CDR2 SVGAGI. The CDR3 has 14 amino acids. The CDR3 loop is CASSRQGIGETQYF. The DNA for the CDR3 is TGTGCCAGCAGTCGACAGGGAATCGGGGAGACCCAGTACTTC.

This clone has just one count. The gene calls are TRBV4-2 and TRBJ2-1; TRBD2 is a possible D gene (5 bases). V dropped 6 bases and J dropped 8 bases, with 17 bases sitting between them. CDR1 and CDR2 (germline): LGHNA, YNFKEQ. This CDR3 is built from 14 residues. The chain's CDR3 is CASRLGSRGDEQFF. CDR3 DNA sequence: TGTGCCAGCAGACTAGGGAGCCGTGGCGATGAGCAGTTCTTC.

V and J are TRBV7-2 and TRBJ1-6; TRBD1 matches at 7 bases. The trim removed 2 bases at V and 5 bases at J, leaving 6 bases unmatched. The CDR3 covers 16 residues. Germline CDR1 and CDR2: SGHTA and FQGNSA. The CDR3 is CASSLYGDRNNSPLHF. CDR3 bases: TGTGCCAGCAGCTTATATGGGGACAGAAATAATTCACCCCTCCACTTT.

This sequence joins TRBV4-1 and TRBJ2-2, with 8 bases that match TRBD1. CDR1 MGHRA and CDR2 YSYEKL come from the germline V gene. V shed 4 bases, J shed 2 bases, and the junction held 6 bases outside the gene matches. This CDR3 has 16 residues. CDR3 nucleotides: TGCGCCAGCAGCCGCGAGACAGGGGCAAACACCGGGGAGCTGTTTTTT. Protein product: CASSRETGANTGELFF.

This chain connects TRBV7-3 to TRBJ2-2, with TRBD2 identical over 10 bases. Trimming cost V 1 base and J 2 bases; bases outside gene matches: 4. Germline lookup yields CDR1 SGHTA and CDR2 FQGTGA. The CDR3 contains 17 residues. DNA for the CDR3: TGTGCCAGCAGCTTAATAGCGGGGGGACTTAACACCGGGGAGCTGTTTTTT. Translation: CASSLIAGGLNTGELFF.

The CDR3 loop is CASKTDSGANVLTF. The CDR3 DNA sequence: TGTGCCAGTAAGACAGACTCTGGGGCCAACGTCCTGACTTTC. The chain couples TRBV19 to TRBJ2-6; possibly TRBD1 for D (5 bases). The CDR3 has 14 residues. Looked up from germline, CDR1 is LNHDA and CDR2 is SQIVND (reference sequence). V gave up 7 bases and J gave up 0 bases, with 7 bases separating them.